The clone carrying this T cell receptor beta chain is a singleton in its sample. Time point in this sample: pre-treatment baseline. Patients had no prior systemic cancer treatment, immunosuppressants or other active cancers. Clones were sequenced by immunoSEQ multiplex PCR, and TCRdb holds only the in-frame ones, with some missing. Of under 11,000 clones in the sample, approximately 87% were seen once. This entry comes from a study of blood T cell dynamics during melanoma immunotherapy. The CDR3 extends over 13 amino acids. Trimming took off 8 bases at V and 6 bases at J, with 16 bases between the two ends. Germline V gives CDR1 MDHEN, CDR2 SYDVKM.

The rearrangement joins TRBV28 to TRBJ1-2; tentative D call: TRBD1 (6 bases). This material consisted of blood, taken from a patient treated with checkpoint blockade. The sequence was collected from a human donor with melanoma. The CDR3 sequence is CASAGVPFDGYTF. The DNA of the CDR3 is TGTGCCAGCGCAGGGGTCCCCTTTGATGGCTACACCTTC.